A selection of T cell receptor beta chains follows, all from one sample in a study of blood T cells in healthy people across ages. Each CDR3 protein is one row after TCRdb ran MiXCR on the 5' RACE reads. This repertoire shows about 1,600,000 distinct CDR3 sequences, around 42% found once; its top ten account for approximately 7.9%. The sample comprised blood. The receptors here all came from a woman between 18 and 29 years old in good health. The CDR3 runs from the conserved cysteine through the conserved F or W. D genes are given only for firm matches. For some rows the clone size is stated as once, few or many, or as a class when expanded; others skip it.

V,D,J,size,CDR3,DNA
TRBV6-1,.,TRBJ1-1,.,CATQGDMDTEAFF,TGTGCCACCCAGGGAGATATGGACACTGAAGCTTTCTTT
TRBV10-3,.,TRBJ2-5,once,CAISEAAAGGEETQYF,TGTGCCATCAGTGAGGCGGCTGCAGGGGGGGAAGAGACCCAGTACTTC
TRBV12-3/TRBV12-4,TRBD2,TRBJ2-5,.,CARGGDSINIQETQYF,TGTGCCAGGGGGGGGGACTCGATCAACATACAAGAGACCCAGTACTTC
TRBV4-1,TRBD1,TRBJ2-3,few,CASSQPRVGQGLDTQYF,TGCGCCAGCAGCCAACCCAGGGTGGGACAGGGGTTGGATACGCAGTATTTT
TRBV6-4,.,TRBJ2-4,few,CANPGLAKNIQYF,TGTGCCAACCCAGGACTAGCCAAAAACATTCAGTACTTC
TRBV5-8,TRBD2,TRBJ2-1,.,CASIQRGGSYNEQFF,TGTGCCAGCATCCAGCGGGGAGGCTCCTACAATGAGCAGTTCTTC
TRBV27,TRBD2,TRBJ2-5,few,CASSPRSGGPPGETQYF,TGTGCCAGCAGTCCTCGTAGCGGGGGGCCCCCAGGAGAGACCCAGTACTTC
TRBV6-1,TRBD1,TRBJ2-7,many,CASSEPPGQGEQYF,TGTGCCAGCAGTGAACCCCCGGGACAGGGCGAGCAGTACTTC
TRBV7-2,TRBD2,TRBJ2-4,.,CASSLVGLAGDGAKNIQYF,TGTGCCAGCAGCTTAGTTGGGCTAGCGGGAGACGGTGCCAAAAACATTCAGTACTTC
TRBV14,TRBD1,TRBJ2-7,.,CANSQMDRVAYEQYF,TGTGCCAACAGTCAGATGGACAGGGTAGCCTACGAGCAGTACTTC
TRBV12-3/TRBV12-4,.,TRBJ2-1,.,CASSLRGNGNEQFF,TGTGCCAGCAGTTTACGGGGGAATGGCAATGAGCAGTTCTTC
TRBV5-1,TRBD2,TRBJ2-5,.,CASRPQRGEVETQYF,TGCGCCAGCAGGCCGCAGCGGGGAGAAGTGGAGACCCAGTACTTC
TRBV5-1,.,TRBJ2-1,.,CASSLKPGALGEQFF,TGCGCCAGCAGCTTGAAGCCAGGTGCCTTAGGGGAGCAGTTCTTC
TRBV14,.,TRBJ1-6,.,CASSQLMGSIYNSPLHF,TGTGCCAGCAGCCAACTAATGGGCTCAATTTATAATTCACCCCTCCACTTT